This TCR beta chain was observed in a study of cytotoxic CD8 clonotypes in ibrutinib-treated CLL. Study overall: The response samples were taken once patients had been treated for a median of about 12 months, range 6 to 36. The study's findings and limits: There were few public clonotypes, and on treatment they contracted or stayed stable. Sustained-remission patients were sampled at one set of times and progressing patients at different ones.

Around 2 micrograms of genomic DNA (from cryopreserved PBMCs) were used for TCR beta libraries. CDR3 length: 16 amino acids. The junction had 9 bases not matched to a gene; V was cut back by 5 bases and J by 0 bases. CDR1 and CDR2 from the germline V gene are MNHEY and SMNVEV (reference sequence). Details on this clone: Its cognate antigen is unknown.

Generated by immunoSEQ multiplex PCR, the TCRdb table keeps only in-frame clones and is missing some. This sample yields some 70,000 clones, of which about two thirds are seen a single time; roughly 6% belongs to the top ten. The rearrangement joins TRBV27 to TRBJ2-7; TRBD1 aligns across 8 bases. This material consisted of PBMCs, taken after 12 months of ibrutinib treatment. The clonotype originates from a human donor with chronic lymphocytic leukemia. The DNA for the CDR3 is TGTGCCAGCAGTCCAAGACAGGGGAGCCCCTCCTACGAGCAGTACTTC. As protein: CASSPRQGSPSYEQYF.